The present T cell receptor (beta chain) was sequenced within a study of cytomegalovirus exposure and HLA in healthy donors. PCR was performed using 60 Vbeta and 13 Jbeta primers. The table came from immunoSEQ multiplex PCR; TCRdb's copy has only in-frame clones and leaves some out. Of tens of thousands of clones listed, roughly three quarters were seen once; the top ten hold approximately 3%. Trimming left V 4 bases short and J 5 bases short, with 9 bases between. This CDR3 spans 12 amino acids. Germline CDR1 reads SGHNT; CDR2 reads YYREEE (reference sequence). This clonotype was obtained from a man aged 25-45 years in good health and CMV-seronegative. The specimen was PBMCs. V is TRBV5-4 and J is TRBJ1-1, with D possibly TRBD1 on 5 matching bases. The CDR3 nucleotides are TGTGCCAGCAGCCGGGGGGGGACTGAAGCTTTCTTT. Amino acid sequence: CASSRGGTEAFF. The full variable domain, its missing parts supplied by reference TRBV5-4 and TRBJ1-1, is ETGVTQSPTHLIKTRGQQVTLRCSSQSGHNTVSWYQQALGQGPQFIFQYYREEENGRGNFPPRFSGLQFPNYSSELNVNALELDDSALYLCASSRGGTEAFFGQGTRLTVV.